Each of the 9 T cell receptor beta chains below was sequenced from the same sample in a study of T-cell memory formation after mild COVID-19. TCRdb reprocessed the 5' RACE reads with MiXCR, giving one entry per CDR3 protein. The repertoire includes 35,000 to 40,000 distinct CDR3 sequences, 6% to 6.5% of them detected once, and under 0.85% sits in the top ten. What was sequenced was PBMCs or a T cell subset sorted from them (not recorded which). Receptor source: an adult who had mild COVID-19 (a few samples of this study predate the infection). Cell type and time point are not known.

This sequence joins TRBV3-1 and TRBJ2-3; 8 bases map to TRBD2. CDR3 length equals 18 residues. Germline-derived CDR1 and CDR2 are LGHDT and YNNKEL (reference sequence). V lost 4 bases and J lost 2; bases outside the gene matches: 14. CDR3 amino acids: CASSRKPPGLGITDTQYF. The CDR3 nucleotides read TGTGCCAGCAGCCGTAAGCCCCCGGGACTAGGAATCACAGATACGCAGTATTTT.

This clonotype came up many times. This chain uses TRBV12-3 or TRBV12-4 with TRBJ2-7, with D maybe TRBD1 (6 bases). This CDR3 is 15 amino acids long. V lost 2 bases and J 0 bases, leaving 11 bases between the germline ends. CDR3 nucleotides: TGTGCCAGCAGTTTAACTGGACAGATCTCCTACGAGCAGTACTTC. This translates into CASSLTGQISYEQYF.

This chain uses TRBV20-1 with TRBJ2-3; 8 bases agree with TRBD2. The CDR3 is 15 amino acids. Unmatched junction bases numbered 14, after V lost 6 bases and J lost 6 bases. Germline V CDR1 and CDR2: DFQATT, SNEGSKA (reference sequence). CDR3 protein: CSARAEAGARDTQYF. For the CDR3, the DNA is TGCAGTGCCCGTGCCGAAGCGGGGGCTAGGGATACGCAGTATTTT.

The chain recombines TRBV6-5 with TRBJ2-7; the D gene is possibly TRBD2 (6 bases). The CDR3 covers 14 residues. From germline, CDR1 is MNHEY and CDR2 SVGAGI. Trimming pared 8 bases from V and 0 bases from J, leaving 14 bases between. CDR3 DNA sequence: TGTGCCAGCTGCCCTCGGGAGCCCTCCTACGAGCAGTACTTC. This encodes CASCPREPSYEQYF.

This clonotype was observed many times. The chain employs TRBV5-1 and TRBJ2-1, with D tentatively TRBD2 (5 bases). V lost 2 bases, J lost 3 bases, and 9 bases lay in between. This CDR3 is 14 amino acids long. Germline V gene lookup returns CDR1 SGHRS and CDR2 YFSETQ. Written as DNA, the CDR3 is TGCGCCAGCAGCTTAGCGGAGTTCTACAATGAGCAGTTCTTC. Its translation: CASSLAEFYNEQFF.

In its sample, this clonotype ranks as medium-sized. CDR3 coding DNA: TGCGCCAGCAGCTTGACGGTCCTCACCGGGGAGCTGTTTTTT. Its protein product is CASSLTVLTGELFF. The chain joins TRBV5-1 to TRBJ2-2; D is uncertain. V was cut by 1 base and J by 4 bases, with 8 bases left in between. The CDR3 runs to 14 residues. Germline loops: CDR1 SGHRS, CDR2 YFSETQ.

A few counts support this clonotype. The chain links TRBV10-3 to TRBJ1-1; 9 bases align to TRBD1. J lost 4 bases, V lost 11 bases, and 8 bases had no gene match. Germline V gene data show CDR1 as ENHRY and CDR2 as SYGVKD. There are 13 residues in the CDR3. CDR3 nucleotide sequence: TGTGCCTCAGCCGGGACAGGGACCACTGAAGCTTTCTTT. This gives the protein CASAGTGTTEAFF.

This clonotype was picked up a small number of times. CDR3 DNA: TGCAGCGTTGACGGGACTAGCGGTGGGGGGGATACGCAGTATTTT. This codes for CSVDGTSGGGDTQYF. The rearrangement joins TRBV29-1 to TRBJ2-3; 11 positions match TRBD2. Germline V CDR1 and CDR2: SQVTM, ANQGSEA. The CDR3 length is 15 residues. V dropped 3 bases and J dropped 6; count of bases not matched to a gene: 8.

At least ten counts were recorded for this clonotype. The chain recombines TRBV6-5 with TRBJ2-3; TRBD2 might be the D (7 bases). Trimming stripped 2 bases from V and 7 bases from J, with 13 bases between. This CDR3 has 14 residues. Germline V lookup: CDR1 MNHEY, CDR2 SVGAGI. CDR3 amino acids: CASSYTGGSNTQYF. CDR3 DNA: TGTGCCAGCAGTTACACGGGGGGCTCGAATACGCAGTATTTT.